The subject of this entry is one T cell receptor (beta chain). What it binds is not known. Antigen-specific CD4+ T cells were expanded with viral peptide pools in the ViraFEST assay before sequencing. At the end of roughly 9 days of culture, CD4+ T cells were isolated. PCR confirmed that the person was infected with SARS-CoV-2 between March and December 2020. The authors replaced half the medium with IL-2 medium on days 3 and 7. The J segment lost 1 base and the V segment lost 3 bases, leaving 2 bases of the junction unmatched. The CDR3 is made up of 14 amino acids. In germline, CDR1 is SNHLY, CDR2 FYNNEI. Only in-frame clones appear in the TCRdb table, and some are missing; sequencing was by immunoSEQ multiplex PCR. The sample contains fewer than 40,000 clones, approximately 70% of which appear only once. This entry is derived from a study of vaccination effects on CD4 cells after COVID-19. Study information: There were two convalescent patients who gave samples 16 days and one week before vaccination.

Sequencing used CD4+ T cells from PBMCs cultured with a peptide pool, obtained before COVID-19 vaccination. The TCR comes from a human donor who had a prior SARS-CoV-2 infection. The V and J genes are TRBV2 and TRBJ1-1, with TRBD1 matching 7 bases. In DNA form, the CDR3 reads TGTGCCAGCAGTGATTGGACAGGGAACACTGAAGCTTTCTTT. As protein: CASSDWTGNTEAFF.